Reported below is one T cell receptor (beta chain). The sample belongs to a study of blood T cell repertoires in COVID-19. Whole-study context: Sources were T cells, B-cell-depleted T cells, or PBMCs; the material itself was cDNA or gDNA.

Assay: immunoSEQ multiplex PCR; the TCRdb copy retains only in-frame clones and omits some. The sample records under 300,000 clones, over 65% being singletons. The V gene's germline CDR1 is SEHNR and CDR2 FQNEAQ (reference sequence). The CDR3 loop spans 15 amino acids. J gave up 7 bases and V 7 bases, and 13 bases lay outside the gene matches. The receptor's source is a woman over 75 with acute or convalescent COVID-19. The sequencing input was peripheral blood. V and J are TRBV7-9 and TRBJ2-7, with 10 bases aligning to TRBD2. The CDR3: CASTLSAGGPREQYF. Written as DNA, the CDR3 is TGTGCCAGCACCCTCTCAGCGGGAGGGCCAAGGGAGCAGTACTTC. The complete variable domain, with remaining parts taken from reference TRBV7-9 and TRBJ2-7, reads DTGVSQNPRHKITKRGQNVTFRCDPISEHNRLYWYRQTLGQGPEFLTYFQNEAQLEKSRLLSDRFSAERPKGSFSTLEIQRTEQGDSAMYLCASTLSAGGPREQYFGPGTRLTVT.